The T cell receptor (beta chain) under discussion was sequenced for a study of CD8 T cells in ankylosing spondylitis. This clonotype was found many times. TCRdb reprocessed the 5' RACE reads via MiXCR and lists one record per CDR3 protein. The repertoire holds 150,000 to 200,000 distinct CDR3 sequences, with 11% as singletons. The receptor was derived from a male donor with ankylosing spondylitis or in good health (not recorded which). The sequencing sample was made of blood, either unsorted or a sorted T cell fraction (not recorded which).

In DNA form, the CDR3 reads TGTGCCACCAGTGATGGGACAAGGTCTAGTGAGCAGTTCTTC. Protein sequence: CATSDGTRSSEQFF. This chain links TRBV24-1 with TRBJ2-1; D is possibly TRBD1 (6 bases). Germline CDR1 KGHDR, CDR2 SFDVKD. The CDR3 contains 14 residues. V shed 3 bases and J shed 9 bases, with 14 bases lying between them.